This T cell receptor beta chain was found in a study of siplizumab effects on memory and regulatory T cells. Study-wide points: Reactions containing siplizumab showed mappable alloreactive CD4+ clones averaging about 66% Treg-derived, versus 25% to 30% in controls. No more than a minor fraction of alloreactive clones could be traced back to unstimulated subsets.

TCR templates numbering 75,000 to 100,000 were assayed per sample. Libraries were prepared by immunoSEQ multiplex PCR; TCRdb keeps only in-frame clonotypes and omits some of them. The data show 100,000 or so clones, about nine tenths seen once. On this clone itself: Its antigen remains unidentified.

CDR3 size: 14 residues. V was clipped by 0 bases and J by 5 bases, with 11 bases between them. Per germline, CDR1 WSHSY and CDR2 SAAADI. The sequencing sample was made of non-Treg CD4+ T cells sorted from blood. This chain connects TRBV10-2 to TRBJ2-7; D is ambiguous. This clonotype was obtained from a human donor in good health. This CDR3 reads CASSESGINNEQYF. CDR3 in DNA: TGCGCCAGCAGTGAGTCTGGTATTAATAACGAGCAGTACTTC.